This entry lists 17 T cell receptor beta chains sequenced from one sample in a study of T cells after yellow fever vaccination. Via MiXCR, TCRdb re-called the 5' RACE reads, giving one row per CDR3 protein. The sample includes over 70,000 distinct CDR3 sequences, approximately 8% seen only once; the top ten take roughly two fifths. The material sequenced was CD8+ T cells sorted from PBMCs, taken on the day of the yellow fever booster vaccination. Receptor source: a man aged 25 to 40 who received the YFV17D yellow fever vaccine.

The rearrangement joins TRBV9 to TRBJ2-5; 12 nucleotides agree with TRBD2. Germline V CDR1 and CDR2: SGDLS, YYNGEE. V trimming: 0 bases; J trimming: 1 base; junction bases outside the gene matches: 4. This CDR3 is 17 amino acids long. CDR3 in DNA: TGTGCCAGCAGCGTAGGTGCTAGCGGGAGGGGCCAAGAGACCCAGTACTTC. It encodes CASSVGASGRGQETQYF.

This rearrangement joins TRBV20-1 to TRBJ2-7, with D possibly being TRBD2 (7 bases). V was cut by 0 bases and J by 2 bases, with 11 bases left in between. CDR3 size: 14 residues. The germline CDR1 and CDR2 sequences are DFQATT and SNEGSKA (reference sequence). The CDR3 loop is CSAREGGGAYEQYF. The CDR3 DNA follows: TGCAGTGCTAGAGAAGGAGGGGGGGCCTACGAGCAGTACTTC.

This clonotype occurred a few times. The chain carries TRBV2 and TRBJ1-5, with D unresolved. This CDR3 has 13 amino acids. Deletions cut 7 bases from V and 3 bases from J, with 10 bases between. CDR1 is SNHLY and CDR2 is FYNNEI in the germline V gene. The CDR3 sequence is CASTSELNQPQHF. The CDR3 DNA sequence: TGTGCCAGCACTTCAGAACTCAATCAGCCCCAGCATTTT.

This clonotype showed up just a few times. The chain links TRBV24-1 to TRBJ1-5; TRBD1 agrees at 10 bases. Germline V gene lookup returns CDR1 KGHDR and CDR2 SFDVKD. V lost 0 bases, J lost 4 bases, and 5 bases stayed unmatched. The CDR3 has 17 amino acids. The DNA of the CDR3 is TGTGCCACCAGTGATTTGCGCGGGACAGGGGATAATCAGCCCCAGCATTTT. Protein sequence: CATSDLRGTGDNQPQHF.

This chain links TRBV7-9 with TRBJ2-5, with D perhaps TRBD1 (6 bases). V dropped 2 bases and J dropped 5 bases, with 18 bases sitting between them. Germline CDR1 is SEHNR and CDR2 is FQNEAQ (reference sequence). The CDR3 consists of 16 residues. The CDR3 sequence is CASSLTSQGTRETQYF. The DNA for the CDR3 is TGTGCCAGCAGCTTAACGAGTCAGGGGACGCGGGAGACCCAGTACTTC.

This clonotype turned up a few times. CDR3 bases: TGCAGTGCTAGGTCTCGAACTAGTGCGCTCTACGAGCAGTACTTC. The encoded protein is CSARSRTSALYEQYF. The chain employs TRBV20-1 and TRBJ2-7; perhaps TRBD2 as D (5 bases). This CDR3 is 15 amino acids long. V was clipped by 3 bases and J by 3 bases, with 18 bases between them. Germline V lookup: CDR1 DFQATT, CDR2 SNEGSKA (reference sequence).

In this sample, this clonotype turned up a few times. The CDR3 nucleotides read TGTGCCAGCAGTGGAGGGACAGTATATGGCTACACCTTC. Translation gives CASSGGTVYGYTF. The chain has TRBV6-2 or TRBV6-3 and TRBJ1-2; the match to TRBD1 covers 7 bases. The CDR3 length is 13 residues. V was clipped by 5 bases and J by 5 bases; unmatched bases: 5. CDR1 is MNHEY and CDR2 is SVGEGT in the germline V gene.

V and J are TRBV12-3 or TRBV12-4 and TRBJ1-2, with D uncertain. This CDR3 region has 12 residues. Trimming left V 6 bases short and J 4 bases short, with 9 bases between. CDR3: CASSPQVYGYTF. The CDR3 DNA reads TGTGCCAGCAGCCCTCAGGTCTATGGCTACACCTTC.

The genes are TRBV21-1 and TRBJ2-7; the D call of TRBD1 is as the table states it, not checked on the DNA. TRBV21-1 is tagged as a pseudogene. The CDR3 consists of 18 residues. CDR3 DNA: TGTGCCAGCAGCAATCATCCGTTGGGGACAGGGGACTCCTACGAGCAGTACTTC. It codes for CASSNHPLGTGDSYEQYF.

The chain carries TRBV29-1 and TRBJ2-5, with TRBD1 as a possible D gene (5 bases). The CDR3 is 17 residues long. V was clipped by 0 bases and J by 1 base, with 18 bases between them. The germline V gene has CDR1 SQVTM and CDR2 ANQGSEA. In DNA, the CDR3 is TGCAGCGTTGAAGATCGGTCCCCGGGTGGGGCCCAAGAGACCCAGTACTTC. This encodes CSVEDRSPGGAQETQYF.

This clonotype was found a few times. The chain is built from TRBV5-1 and TRBJ2-1, with 8 bases that match TRBD2. Looked up from germline, CDR1 is SGHRS and CDR2 is YFSETQ. The length of the CDR3 is 18 residues. The V gene end was trimmed by 1 base and the J gene end by 0 bases; junction bases not matched to a gene: 9. CDR3 sequence reads: CASSLNASGFFSYNEQFF. CDR3 DNA: TGCGCCAGCAGCTTGAACGCTAGCGGGTTCTTCTCCTACAATGAGCAGTTCTTC.

This clonotype was detected a few times. The chain carries TRBV10-3 and TRBJ2-5, with 7 positions matching TRBD2. Germline CDR1 reads ENHRY; CDR2 reads SYGVKD. The CDR3 runs to 15 residues. Trimming removed 2 bases from V and 5 bases from J; junction bases left unmatched: 8. In DNA, the CDR3 is TGTGCCATCAGTGAGGGGTGGCGGGAGACGGAGACCCAGTACTTC. Translating it yields CAISEGWRETETQYF.

This clonotype was seen only a few times. The chain employs TRBV20-1 and TRBJ2-3, with 7 bases aligning to TRBD2. The ends lost 6 bases at V and 2 bases at J; junction bases unmatched: 17. Germline values: CDR1 DFQATT, CDR2 SNEGSKA (reference sequence). The CDR3 length is 17 residues. DNA of the CDR3: TGCAGTGCAACACAGGTGGGAGGGATCTTGGTCACAGATACGCAGTATTTT. Translated, it gives CSATQVGGILVTDTQYF.

CDR3 protein: CSVEGGRGKSYEQYF. CDR3 bases: TGCAGCGTTGAGGGCGGGAGAGGGAAGTCCTACGAGCAGTACTTC. This chain uses TRBV29-1 with TRBJ2-7, with TRBD2 matching over 7 bases. Germline V lookup: CDR1 SQVTM, CDR2 ANQGSEA. This CDR3 has 15 amino acids. Trimming removed 3 bases from V and 1 base from J; junction bases left unmatched: 9.

This clonotype was seen ten or more times. This chain links TRBV20-1 with TRBJ1-1, with D perhaps matching TRBD1 (6 bases). The germline V and J ends were trimmed by 3 bases and 11 bases, with 25 bases remaining between them. The CDR3 spans 15 residues. CDR1 and CDR2 from the germline V gene are DFQATT and SNEGSKA (reference sequence). The chain's CDR3 is CSASLPAREGVLAFF. The CDR3 DNA sequence: TGCAGTGCTAGCCTCCCGGCCAGGGAGGGGGTTTTGGCTTTCTTT.

The gene calls are TRBV10-1 and TRBJ2-1, with D perhaps assigned TRBD1 or TRBD2 (5 bases each). Trimming pared 6 bases from V and 6 bases from J, leaving 12 bases between. The CDR3 has 13 amino acids. Germline-derived CDR1 and CDR2 are WNHNN and SYGVQD (reference sequence). CDR3 amino acids: CASSLGASNEQFF. The CDR3 DNA sequence: TGCGCCAGCAGCCTCGGGGCTAGCAATGAGCAGTTCTTC.

There are a few counts of this clonotype. This chain joins TRBV5-6 and TRBJ2-5; D call uncertain. Trimming removed 5 bases at V and 4 bases at J, with 12 bases between. The CDR3 has 13 amino acids. Germline CDR1 SGHDT, CDR2 YYEEEE. DNA for the CDR3: TGTGCCAGCAGTTCTACCTTCGGAGAGACCCAGTACTTC. Translating it yields CASSSTFGETQYF.